The rows below give T cell receptor beta chains drawn from one sample of a study of OX40 agonist ivuxolimab in advanced cancers. Generated by immunoSEQ multiplex PCR, the TCRdb table keeps only in-frame clones and is missing some. The table has about 54,000 clones, 70% to 90% seen once. The sample consisted of CD4+ or CD8+ T cells sorted from blood, taken in a trial of the OX40 agonist ivuxolimab. The origin of the receptors is an adult with an advanced solid tumor such as melanoma, head and neck, liver or kidney cancer. CDR3s include the opening cysteine and the closing phenylalanine or tryptophan. Fields, in order: D gene, V gene, CDR3 length, clone size, J gene, CDR3 DNA, CDR3 protein. D genes are given only for firm matches. Size values are once, few and many counts, or a class for expanded clones, and some rows have none.

-	TRBV4-2	17	once	TRBJ2-1	TGTGCCAGCAGCCAAGATGGATCGACTAGCTCCTACAATGAGCAGTTCTTC	CASSQDGSTSSYNEQFF
-	TRBV14	16	-	TRBJ1-1	TGTGCCAGCAGCGTAGGCCAGACAGCCTTGAACACTGAAGCTTTCTTT	CASSVGQTALNTEAFF
TRBD2	TRBV5-1	17	-	TRBJ2-1	TGCGCCAGCAGCCGGAGCGGGAGGGCCTATGAGAACAATGAGCAGTTCTTC	CASSRSGRAYENNEQFF
TRBD1	TRBV5-4	15	-	TRBJ1-1	TGTGCCAGCAGCCCTCGGACAGGGGGAGGCACTGAAGCTTTCTTT	CASSPRTGGGTEAFF
-	TRBV7-2	14	-	TRBJ2-5	TGTGCCAGCAGCTTAGACACAGTCCGGGAGACCCAGTACTTC	CASSLDTVRETQYF
-	TRBV9	13	-	TRBJ2-5	TGTGCCAGCAGCGTCGGGGTTTCGGAGACCCAGTACTTC	CASSVGVSETQYF
-	TRBV6-5	13	-	TRBJ1-5	TGTGCCAGCCGAAACTGGTCCAATCAGCCCCAGCATTTT	CASRNWSNQPQHF
TRBD1	TRBV7-8	16	-	TRBJ2-2	TGTGCCAGCAGCTTCCGGACAGGGGATAACACCGGGGAGCTGTTTTTT	CASSFRTGDNTGELFF
-	TRBV28	15	-	TRBJ1-2	TGTGCCAGCAGTTTGGGCAGGACAATAAACTATGGCTACACCTTC	CASSLGRTINYGYTF
-	TRBV29-1	13	-	TRBJ2-3	TGCAGCGTTTCATGGGCAGGGTTAGATACGCAGTATTTT	CSVSWAGLDTQYF
-	TRBV7-6	13	-	TRBJ1-1	TGTGCCAGCAGCCGGGACCAGAACACTGAAGCTTTCTTT	CASSRDQNTEAFF
-	TRBV25-1	12	few	TRBJ2-2	TGTGCCACCAGGGGTGGATCCGGGGAGCTGTTTTTT	CATRGGSGELFF
TRBD1	TRBV28	17	-	TRBJ1-2	TGTGCCAGCAGTTTAGGGACAGGGGGCGCAACTAACTATGGCTACACCTTC	CASSLGTGGATNYGYTF
-	TRBV7-9	13	-	TRBJ1-2	TGTGCCAGCAGCCGAACAGGGAACTATGGCTACACCTTC	CASSRTGNYGYTF
TRBD1	TRBV14	17	-	TRBJ1-4	TGTGCCAGCAGCCAAAGGCTCGGGACAGATTATAATGAAAAACTGTTTTTT	CASSQRLGTDYNEKLFF
TRBD1	TRBV2	15	-	TRBJ1-3	TGTGCCAGCAGTGAAACAGGGGGAGGAGGAAACACCATATATTTT	CASSETGGGGNTIYF
-	TRBV5-5	15	-	TRBJ2-7	TGTGCCAGCAGCTCAAGGACGTCCAACGTCTACGAGCAGTACTTC	CASSSRTSNVYEQYF
-	TRBV19	13	once	TRBJ1-5	TGTGCCAGTAAAAAGGGGGGCGGGTGGCCCCAGCATTTT	CASKKGGGWPQHF
-	TRBV7-8	16	once	TRBJ2-7	TGTGCCAGCAGCCCAAGGGGGAGAGGACAAGCCTACGAGCAGTACTTC	CASSPRGRGQAYEQYF
-	TRBV6-1	15	-	TRBJ1-4	TGTGCCAGCAGCGCCGAGAGGGCCCCCCTAGAAAAACTGTTTTTT	CASSAERAPLEKLFF
-	TRBV6-6	11	-	TRBJ1-4	TGTGCCAGCACCTGGGGGGGAAAACTGTTTTTT	CASTWGGKLFF
-	TRBV28	15	-	TRBJ1-2	TGTGCCAGCAGCCTGGGGACGGTCTTAAACTATGGCTACACCTTC	CASSLGTVLNYGYTF
TRBD1	TRBV7-9	18	-	TRBJ2-1	TGTGCCAGCAGCTCCCCCGGGGACAGGGAGCGCTCCTACAATGAGCAGTTCTTC	CASSSPGDRERSYNEQFF
-	TRBV5-3	14	once	TRBJ1-2	TGTGCCAGAAGTCCGGAGGTGGGTTTCTATGGCTACACCTTC	CARSPEVGFYGYTF
-	TRBV7-2	13	-	TRBJ2-5	TGTGCCAGCAGCCCTCCAGGGGAAGAGACCCAGTACTTC	CASSPPGEETQYF
-	TRBV19	15	-	TRBJ2-1	TGTGCCAGCCGCAATGGGGGCTTGATTTACAATGAGCAGTTCTTC	CASRNGGLIYNEQFF
TRBD1	TRBV5-4	15	once	TRBJ2-7	TGTGCCAGCAGAAGGGGGACAGGGGGCTCCTACGAGCAGTACTTC	CASRRGTGGSYEQYF
-	TRBV2	13	-	TRBJ1-3	TGTGCCAGCGGAAGCAGGGGTTGGGCCACCATATATTTT	CASGSRGWATIYF
TRBD1	TRBV9	16	-	TRBJ2-6	TGTGCCAGCAGCGGGGACAGGGCTTCTGGGGCCAACGTCCTGACTTTC	CASSGDRASGANVLTF
TRBD2	TRBV5-1	15	-	TRBJ2-5	TGCGCCAGCAGCTTTAGCGGGGAAATCCAAGAGACCCAGTACTTC	CASSFSGEIQETQYF
TRBD2	TRBV7-7	16	once	TRBJ2-1	TGTGCCAGCAGCCTAGGGACTAGCGGGAGTAACAATGAGCAGTTCTTC	CASSLGTSGSNNEQFF
-	TRBV10-1	13	-	TRBJ1-5	TGCGCCACTTCGACAGGACTCAATCAGCCCCAGCATTTT	CATSTGLNQPQHF
-	TRBV10-1	13	-	TRBJ2-7	TGCGCCAGCAGTGAGTTATCTTCTAACGAGCAGTACTTC	CASSELSSNEQYF
-	TRBV21-1	13	-	TRBJ2-1	TGTGCCAGCAGTCAACTCTCCTACAATGAGCAGTTCTTC	CASSQLSYNEQFF
-	TRBV6-5	12	-	TRBJ1-1	TGTGCCAGCAGTTACTCGAAGGGGGGAGCTTTCTTT	CASSYSKGGAFF
-	TRBV19	14	-	TRBJ1-3	TGTGCCAGTTGCGACCGTTCCGCGGGAAACACCATATATTTT	CASCDRSAGNTIYF
TRBD1	TRBV9	15	-	TRBJ1-6	TGTGCCAGCAGCCCAAGGGACAGGGGATGGTCACCCCTCCACTTT	CASSPRDRGWSPLHF
-	TRBV4-1	16	-	TRBJ1-4	TGCGCCAGCAGCCAAGTTTATCCAGCAGTTAATGAAAAACTGTTTTTT	CASSQVYPAVNEKLFF
-	TRBV30	14	-	TRBJ2-7	TGTGCCTGGGGCGAGCTTCGGGGAGTCTACGAGCAGTACTTC	CAWGELRGVYEQYF
TRBD2	TRBV2	14	-	TRBJ2-5	TGTGCCGCCGGCAGAGGACTAGCCCAAGAGACCCAGTACTTC	CAAGRGLAQETQYF
TRBD1	TRBV27	14	-	TRBJ1-2	TGTGCCAGCTCCTTAGGACAGGGGGCTGGCGGCTACACCTTC	CASSLGQGAGGYTF
-	TRBV6-6	14	once	TRBJ1-1	TGTGCCAGCAAAAACCCCAAAAGAGTCACTGAAGCTTTCTTT	CASKNPKRVTEAFF
-	TRBV9	12	few	TRBJ2-1	TGTGCCAGCAGCGGGCTGTACAATGAGCAGTTCTTC	CASSGLYNEQFF
-	TRBV5-1	13	-	TRBJ1-5	TGCGCCAGCAGCTTGGATGCTAATCAGCCCCAGCATTTT	CASSLDANQPQHF
-	TRBV19	14	-	TRBJ2-5	TGTGCCAGTAGTATCGCGCCGGGGGCCGAGACCCAGTACTTC	CASSIAPGAETQYF
-	TRBV28	15	-	TRBJ1-5	TGTGCCAGCAGCCTATCGGGGGCGGGCAATCAGCCCCAGCATTTT	CASSLSGAGNQPQHF
-	TRBV6-6	12	-	TRBJ2-2	TGTGCCAGCAGCCTGGACACCGGGGAGCTGTTTTTT	CASSLDTGELFF
-	TRBV5-1	15	-	TRBJ1-1	TGCGCCAGCAGCTTGGTGCGGGACCGGAACACTGAAGCTTTCTTT	CASSLVRDRNTEAFF
-	TRBV19	14	-	TRBJ1-1	TGTGCCAGTAGAACCACGGACAAGAACACTGAAGCTTTCTTT	CASRTTDKNTEAFF
-	TRBV19	13	once	TRBJ2-7	TGTGCCAGCGAGGACAGCCTCACCTACGAGCAGTACTTC	CASEDSLTYEQYF
TRBD1	TRBV6-6	14	-	TRBJ2-2	TGTGCCAGCAGTTTGACAGGGGGCGGCGGGGAGCTGTTTTTT	CASSLTGGGGELFF
TRBD1	TRBV28	18	few	TRBJ1-3	TGTGCCAGCAGTGGGACAGGTGATAGCAGTTACTCTGGAAACACCATATATTTT	CASSGTGDSSYSGNTIYF